This T cell receptor beta chain was profiled in a study of CD8 T cells in Susac syndrome. When the RNA was reverse transcribed, random hexamers were used with an input of about 0.45 to 1 ug. MiXCR, applied by TCRdb to the immunoSEQ multiplex PCR reads, yields one record per CDR3 protein. The sample has more than 150,000 distinct CDR3 sequences, about 90% seen once. From blood CD8+ and CD4+ T cells, TCR beta sequences were generated. Controls matched for age and sex were healthy donors. Through negative isolation, CD4+ and CD8+ T cells were obtained, while TEMRA cells were enriched using FACS. This CDR3 has 14 amino acids. Germline V gene data show CDR1 as SQVTM and CDR2 as ANQGSEA. V gave up 4 bases and J gave up 9 bases; unmatched junction bases: 10.

The source is a human donor in good health. Sequencing was done on a sample of CD4+ T cells from PBMCs. V gene TRBV29-1 combines with J gene TRBJ2-5, with 11 nucleotides matching TRBD1. The CDR3 protein is CSVVGRDRGGPQYF. As DNA, the CDR3 is TGCAGCGTTGTCGGGAGGGACAGGGGGGGGCCCCAGTACTTC. Complete variable domain (other parts from reference TRBV29-1 and TRBJ2-5): SAVISQKPSRDICQRGTSLTIQCQVDSQVTMMFWYRQQPGQSLTLIATANQGSEATYESGFVIDKFPISRPNLTFSTLTVSNMSPEDSSIYLCSVVGRDRGGPQYFGPGTRLLVL.